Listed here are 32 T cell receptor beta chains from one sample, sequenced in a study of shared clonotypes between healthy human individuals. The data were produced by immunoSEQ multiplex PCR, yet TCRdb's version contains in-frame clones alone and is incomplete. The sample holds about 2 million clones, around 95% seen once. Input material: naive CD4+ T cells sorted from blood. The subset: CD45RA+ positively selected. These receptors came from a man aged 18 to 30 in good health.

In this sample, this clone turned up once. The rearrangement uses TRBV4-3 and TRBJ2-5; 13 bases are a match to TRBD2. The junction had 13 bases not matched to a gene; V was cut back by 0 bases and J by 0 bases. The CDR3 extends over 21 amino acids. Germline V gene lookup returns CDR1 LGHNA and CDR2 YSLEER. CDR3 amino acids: CASSQDLDGGLAGKYQETQYF. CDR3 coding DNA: TGCGCCAGCAGCCAAGATCTTGACGGGGGACTAGCGGGGAAGTACCAAGAGACCCAGTACTTC.

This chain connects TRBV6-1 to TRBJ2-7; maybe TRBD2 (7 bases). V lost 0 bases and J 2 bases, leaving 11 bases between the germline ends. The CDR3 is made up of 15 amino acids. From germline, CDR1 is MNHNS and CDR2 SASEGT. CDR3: CASSEAPGGPYEQYF. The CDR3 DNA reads TGTGCCAGCAGTGAAGCGCCGGGGGGCCCCTACGAGCAGTACTTC.

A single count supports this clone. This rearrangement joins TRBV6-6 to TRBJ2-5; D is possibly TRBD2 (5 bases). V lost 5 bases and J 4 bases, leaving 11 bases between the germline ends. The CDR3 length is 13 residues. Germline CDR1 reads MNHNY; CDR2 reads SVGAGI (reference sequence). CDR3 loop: CASSGPGLETQYF. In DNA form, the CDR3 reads TGTGCCAGCAGTGGGCCGGGATTAGAGACCCAGTACTTC.

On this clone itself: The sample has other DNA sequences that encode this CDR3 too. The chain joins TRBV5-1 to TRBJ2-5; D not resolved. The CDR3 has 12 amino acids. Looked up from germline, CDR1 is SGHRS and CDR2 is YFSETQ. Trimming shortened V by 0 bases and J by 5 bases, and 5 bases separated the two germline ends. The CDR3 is CASSLVAETQYF. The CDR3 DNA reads TGCGCCAGCAGCTTGGTCGCGGAGACCCAGTACTTC.

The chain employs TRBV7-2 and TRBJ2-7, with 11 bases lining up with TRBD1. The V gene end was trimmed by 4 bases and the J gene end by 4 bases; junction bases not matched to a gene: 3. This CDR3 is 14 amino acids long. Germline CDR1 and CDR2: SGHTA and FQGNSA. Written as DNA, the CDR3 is TGTGCCAGCAGCTCGGACAGGGGGCTGTACGAGCAGTACTTC. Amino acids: CASSSDRGLYEQYF.

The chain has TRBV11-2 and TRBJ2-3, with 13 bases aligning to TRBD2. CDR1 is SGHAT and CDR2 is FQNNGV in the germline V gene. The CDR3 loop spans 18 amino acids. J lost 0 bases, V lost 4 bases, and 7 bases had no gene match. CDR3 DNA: TGTGCCAGCAGCTGGGGACTAGCGGGGCCGAGAAGCACAGATACGCAGTATTTT. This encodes CASSWGLAGPRSTDTQYF.

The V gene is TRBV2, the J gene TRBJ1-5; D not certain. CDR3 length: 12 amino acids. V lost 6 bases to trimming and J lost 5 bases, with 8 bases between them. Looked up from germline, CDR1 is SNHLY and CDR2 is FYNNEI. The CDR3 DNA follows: TGTGCCAGCAGCGCATGGGATCAGCCCCAGCATTTT. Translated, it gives CASSAWDQPQHF.

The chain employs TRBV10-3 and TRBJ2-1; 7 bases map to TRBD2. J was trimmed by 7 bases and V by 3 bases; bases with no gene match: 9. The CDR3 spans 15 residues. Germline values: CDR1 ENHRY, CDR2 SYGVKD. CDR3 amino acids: CAISDGLAGVNEQFF. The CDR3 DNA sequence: TGTGCCATCAGTGACGGGCTGGCGGGAGTAAATGAGCAGTTCTTC.

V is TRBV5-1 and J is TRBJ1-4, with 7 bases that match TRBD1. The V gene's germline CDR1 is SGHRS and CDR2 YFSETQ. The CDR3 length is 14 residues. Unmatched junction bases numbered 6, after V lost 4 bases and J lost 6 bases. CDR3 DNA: TGCGCCAGCAGCAGGGGGACAGAGGATGAAAAACTGTTTTTT. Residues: CASSRGTEDEKLFF.

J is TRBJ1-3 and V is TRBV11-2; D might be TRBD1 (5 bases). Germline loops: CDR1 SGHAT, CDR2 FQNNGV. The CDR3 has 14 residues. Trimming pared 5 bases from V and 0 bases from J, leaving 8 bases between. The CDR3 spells CASSTQVSGNTIYF. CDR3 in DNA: TGTGCCAGCAGCACACAGGTCTCTGGAAACACCATATATTTT.

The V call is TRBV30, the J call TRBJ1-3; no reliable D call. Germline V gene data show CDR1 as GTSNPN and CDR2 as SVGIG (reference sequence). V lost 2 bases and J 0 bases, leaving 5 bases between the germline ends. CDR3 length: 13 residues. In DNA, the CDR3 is TGTGCCTGGAGTTCCTCCTCTGGAAACACCATATATTTT. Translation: CAWSSSSGNTIYF.

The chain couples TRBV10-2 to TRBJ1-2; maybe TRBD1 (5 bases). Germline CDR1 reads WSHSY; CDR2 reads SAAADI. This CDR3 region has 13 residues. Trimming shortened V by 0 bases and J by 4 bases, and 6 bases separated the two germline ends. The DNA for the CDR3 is TGCGCCAGCAGTGAGTCGAGGGGCTATGGCTACACCTTC. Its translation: CASSESRGYGYTF.

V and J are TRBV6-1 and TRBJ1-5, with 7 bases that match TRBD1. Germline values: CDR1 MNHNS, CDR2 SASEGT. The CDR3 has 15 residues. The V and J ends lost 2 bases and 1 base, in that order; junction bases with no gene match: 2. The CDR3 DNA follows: TGTGCCAGCAGTGAAAGCAGGGGGAGCAATCAGCCCCAGCATTTT. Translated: CASSESRGSNQPQHF.

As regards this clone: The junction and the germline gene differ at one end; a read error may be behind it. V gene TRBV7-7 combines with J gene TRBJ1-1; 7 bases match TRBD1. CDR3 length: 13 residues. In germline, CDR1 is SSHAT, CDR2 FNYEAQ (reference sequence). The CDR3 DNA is TGTGCTAGCAGCCAGGGGGTTAACACTGAAGCTTTCTTT. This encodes CASSQGVNTEAFF.

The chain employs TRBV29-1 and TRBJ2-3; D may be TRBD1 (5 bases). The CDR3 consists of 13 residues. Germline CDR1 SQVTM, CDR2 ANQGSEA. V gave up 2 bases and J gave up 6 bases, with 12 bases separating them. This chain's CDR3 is CSVERPGRDTQYF. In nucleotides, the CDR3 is TGCAGCGTTGAACGGCCAGGGCGGGATACGCAGTATTTT.

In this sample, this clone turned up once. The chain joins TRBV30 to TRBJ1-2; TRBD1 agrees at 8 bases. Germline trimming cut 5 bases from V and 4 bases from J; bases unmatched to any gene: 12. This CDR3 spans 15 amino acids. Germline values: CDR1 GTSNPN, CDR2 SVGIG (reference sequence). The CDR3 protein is CAWVPRDRTFYGYTF. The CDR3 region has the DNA TGTGCCTGGGTTCCACGGGACAGGACTTTCTATGGCTACACCTTC.

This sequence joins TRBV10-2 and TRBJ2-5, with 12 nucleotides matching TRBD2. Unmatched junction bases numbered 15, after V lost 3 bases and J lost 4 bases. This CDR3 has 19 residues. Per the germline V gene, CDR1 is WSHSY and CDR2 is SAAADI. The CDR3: CASSDFYRLAGAPGETQYF. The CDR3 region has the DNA TGCGCCAGCAGTGATTTCTATCGACTAGCGGGAGCCCCGGGAGAGACCCAGTACTTC.

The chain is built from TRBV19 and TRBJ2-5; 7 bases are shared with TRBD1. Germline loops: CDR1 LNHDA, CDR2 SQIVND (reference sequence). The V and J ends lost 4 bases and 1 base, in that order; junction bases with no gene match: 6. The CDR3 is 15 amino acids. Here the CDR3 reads CASSRTGILQETQYF. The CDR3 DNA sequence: TGTGCCAGTAGTAGGACAGGAATACTCCAAGAGACCCAGTACTTC. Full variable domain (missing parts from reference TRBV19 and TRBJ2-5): DGGITQSPKYLFRKEGQNVTLSCEQNLNHDAMYWYRQDPGQGLRLIYYSQIVNDFQKGDIAEGYSVSREKKESFPLTVTSAQKNPTAFYLCASSRTGILQETQYFGPGTRLLVL.

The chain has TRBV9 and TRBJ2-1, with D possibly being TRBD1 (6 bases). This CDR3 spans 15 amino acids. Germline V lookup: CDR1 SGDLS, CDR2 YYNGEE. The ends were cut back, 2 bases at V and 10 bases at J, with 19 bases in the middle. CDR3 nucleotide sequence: TGTGCCAGCAGCGTTTCCCCAGGGGAGTCAAGAGAGCAGTTCTTC. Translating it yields CASSVSPGESREQFF.

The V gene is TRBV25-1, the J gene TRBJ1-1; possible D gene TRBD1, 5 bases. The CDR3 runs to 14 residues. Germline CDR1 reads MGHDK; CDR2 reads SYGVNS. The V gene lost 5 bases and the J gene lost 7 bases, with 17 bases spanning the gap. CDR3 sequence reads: CASSSQIGAGEAFF. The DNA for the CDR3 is TGTGCCAGCAGTTCCCAAATTGGGGCCGGTGAAGCTTTCTTT.

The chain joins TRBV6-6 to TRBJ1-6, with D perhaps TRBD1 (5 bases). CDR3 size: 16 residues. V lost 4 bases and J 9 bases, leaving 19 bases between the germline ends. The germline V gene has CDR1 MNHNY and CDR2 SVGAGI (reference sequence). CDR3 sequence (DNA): TGTGCCAGCAGTTCCTCCGTAGCAGGGCTTGGTTCACCCCTCCACTTT. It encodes CASSSSVAGLGSPLHF.

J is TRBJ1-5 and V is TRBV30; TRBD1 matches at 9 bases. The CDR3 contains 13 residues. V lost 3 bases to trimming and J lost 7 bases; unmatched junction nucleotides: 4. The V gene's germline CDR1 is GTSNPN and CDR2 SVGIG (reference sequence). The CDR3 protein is CAWRGTGTQPQHF. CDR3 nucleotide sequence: TGTGCCTGGAGGGGGACAGGGACCCAGCCCCAGCATTTT.

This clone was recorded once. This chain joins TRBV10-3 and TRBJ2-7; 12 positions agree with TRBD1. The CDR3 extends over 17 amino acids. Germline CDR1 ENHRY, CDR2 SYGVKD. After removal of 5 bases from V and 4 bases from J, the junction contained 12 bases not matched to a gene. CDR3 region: CAISSRDRGRGGYEQYF. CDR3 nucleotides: TGTGCCATCAGTAGCCGGGACAGGGGGCGCGGAGGGTACGAGCAGTACTTC.

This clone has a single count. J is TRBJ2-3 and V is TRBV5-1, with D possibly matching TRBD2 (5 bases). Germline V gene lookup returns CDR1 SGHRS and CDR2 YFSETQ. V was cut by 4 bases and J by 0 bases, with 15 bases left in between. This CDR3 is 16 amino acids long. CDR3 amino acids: CASSREEGGSTDTQYF. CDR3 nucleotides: TGCGCCAGCAGCCGGGAAGAAGGCGGCAGCACAGATACGCAGTATTTT.

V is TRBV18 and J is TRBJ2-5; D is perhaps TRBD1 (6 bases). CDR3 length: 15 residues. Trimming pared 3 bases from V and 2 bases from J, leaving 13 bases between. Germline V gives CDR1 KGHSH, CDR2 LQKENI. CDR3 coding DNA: TGTGCCAGCTCACCTATGATAGGACAGCAAGAGACCCAGTACTTC. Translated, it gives CASSPMIGQQETQYF.

The CDR3 spells CASSDVRANSPLHF. DNA for the CDR3: TGCGCCAGCAGCGACGTGAGGGCGAATTCACCCCTCCACTTT. This chain uses TRBV5-1 with TRBJ1-6, with D unclear. Germline V CDR1 and CDR2: SGHRS, YFSETQ. This CDR3 is built from 14 residues. V was clipped by 4 bases and J by 7 bases, with 12 bases between them.

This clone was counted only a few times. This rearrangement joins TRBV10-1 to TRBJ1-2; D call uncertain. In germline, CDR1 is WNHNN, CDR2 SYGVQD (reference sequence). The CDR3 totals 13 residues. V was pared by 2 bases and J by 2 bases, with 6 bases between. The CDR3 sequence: CASSERSNYGYTF. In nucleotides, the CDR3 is TGCGCCAGCAGTGAGAGGTCGAACTATGGCTACACCTTC.

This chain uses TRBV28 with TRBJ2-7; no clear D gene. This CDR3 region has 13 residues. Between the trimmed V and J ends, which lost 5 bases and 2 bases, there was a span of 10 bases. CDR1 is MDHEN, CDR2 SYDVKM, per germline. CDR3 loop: CASSQIIPYEQYF. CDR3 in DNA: TGTGCCAGCAGTCAAATTATACCCTACGAGCAGTACTTC.

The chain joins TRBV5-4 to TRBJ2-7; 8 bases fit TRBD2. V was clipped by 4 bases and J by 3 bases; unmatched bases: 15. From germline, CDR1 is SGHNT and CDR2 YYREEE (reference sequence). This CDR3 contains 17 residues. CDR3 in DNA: TGTGCCAGCAGCCTTATTGGGTGGGAGCGGGAGTTCTACGAGCAGTACTTC. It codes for CASSLIGWEREFYEQYF.

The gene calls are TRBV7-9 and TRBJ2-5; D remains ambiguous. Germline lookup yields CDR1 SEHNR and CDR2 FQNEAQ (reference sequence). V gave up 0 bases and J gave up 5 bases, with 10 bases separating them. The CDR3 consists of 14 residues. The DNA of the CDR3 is TGTGCCAGCAGCTTAGCGAAGGGCTTGGAGACCCAGTACTTC. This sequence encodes CASSLAKGLETQYF.

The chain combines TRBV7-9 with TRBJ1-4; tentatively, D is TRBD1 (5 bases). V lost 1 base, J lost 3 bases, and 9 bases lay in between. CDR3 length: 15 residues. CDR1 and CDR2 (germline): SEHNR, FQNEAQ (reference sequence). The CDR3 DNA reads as TGTGCCAGCAGCTTAGGGCAGGGAGCTAATGAAAAACTGTTTTTT. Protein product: CASSLGQGANEKLFF. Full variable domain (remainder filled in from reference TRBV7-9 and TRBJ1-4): DTGVSQNPRHKITKRGQNVTFRCDPISEHNRLYWYRQTLGQGPEFLTYFQNEAQLEKSRLLSDRFSAERPKGSFSTLEIQRTEQGDSAMYLCASSLGQGANEKLFFGSGTQLSVL.

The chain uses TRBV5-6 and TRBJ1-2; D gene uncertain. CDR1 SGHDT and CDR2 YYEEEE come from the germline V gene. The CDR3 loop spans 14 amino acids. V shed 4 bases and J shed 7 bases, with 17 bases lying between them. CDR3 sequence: CASSHSGSFFGYTF. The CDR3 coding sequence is TGTGCCAGCAGCCACTCCGGGTCCTTTTTTGGCTACACCTTC.